This is a list of T cell receptor beta chains from one sample in a study of cytomegalovirus exposure and HLA in healthy donors. Some clones are missing from TCRdb's copy, which holds only in-frame ones; the method was immunoSEQ multiplex PCR. In the table there are approximately 290,000 clones, 75% to 90% of which are singletons. Material: PBMCs. The receptors here all came from a girl aged 2 to 9 in good health and CMV-seronegative. The conserved cysteine and the conserved F or W are not part of the CDR3 here. The order of the fields is clone size, V gene, CDR3 protein. Clone size, where shown, is once, few, many, or a class for clones that have expanded.

abundance: -
v_gene: TRBV4-1
CDR3aa: ASSQDRGDNQPQH

abundance: once
v_gene: TRBV2
CDR3aa: ASSEYPTGGGGYEQY

abundance: few
v_gene: TRBV4-2
CDR3aa: ASSQISGSRVEQY

abundance: -
v_gene: TRBV27
CDR3aa: ASTTYVYSNNSPLH

abundance: -
v_gene: TRBV4-1
CDR3aa: ASSPKSGGTGELF

abundance: -
v_gene: TRBV19
CDR3aa: ASRGGLAGGNEQF

abundance: -
v_gene: TRBV19
CDR3aa: ASRLLGPHRGNAF

abundance: -
v_gene: TRBV27
CDR3aa: ASSPGQGNGYT

abundance: -
v_gene: TRBV5-1
CDR3aa: ASTGTSGTGELF

abundance: -
v_gene: TRBV12-5
CDR3aa: ASGLNLAGGHLQY

abundance: -
v_gene: TRBV4-1
CDR3aa: ASSQDSGGEQY

abundance: -
v_gene: TRBV6-1
CDR3aa: ASPDTNTYEQY